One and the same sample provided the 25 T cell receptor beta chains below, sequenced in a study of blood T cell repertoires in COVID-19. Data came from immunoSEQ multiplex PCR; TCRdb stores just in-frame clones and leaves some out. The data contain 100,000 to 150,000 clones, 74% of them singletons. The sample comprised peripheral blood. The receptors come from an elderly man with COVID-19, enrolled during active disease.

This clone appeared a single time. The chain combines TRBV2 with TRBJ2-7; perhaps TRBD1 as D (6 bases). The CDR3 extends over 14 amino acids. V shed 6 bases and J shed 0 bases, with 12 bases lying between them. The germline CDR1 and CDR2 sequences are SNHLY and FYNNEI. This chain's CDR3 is CASRETGYSYEQYF. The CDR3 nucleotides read TGTGCCAGCAGGGAAACAGGGTACTCCTACGAGCAGTACTTC.

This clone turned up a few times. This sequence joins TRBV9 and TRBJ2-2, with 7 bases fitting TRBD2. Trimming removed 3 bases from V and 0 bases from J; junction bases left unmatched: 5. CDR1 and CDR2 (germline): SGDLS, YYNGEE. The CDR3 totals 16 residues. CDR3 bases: TGTGCCAGCAGCGCCCCCCGGGGGGCGAACACCGGGGAGCTGTTTTTT. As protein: CASSAPRGANTGELFF.

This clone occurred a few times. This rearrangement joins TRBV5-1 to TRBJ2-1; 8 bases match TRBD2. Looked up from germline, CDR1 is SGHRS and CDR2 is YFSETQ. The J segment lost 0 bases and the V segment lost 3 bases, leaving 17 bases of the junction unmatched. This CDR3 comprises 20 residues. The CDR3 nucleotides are TGCGCCAGCAGCTCGATCCCCCCCGATTTTAGCGGGGTCTCCTACAATGAGCAGTTCTTC. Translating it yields CASSSIPPDFSGVSYNEQFF.

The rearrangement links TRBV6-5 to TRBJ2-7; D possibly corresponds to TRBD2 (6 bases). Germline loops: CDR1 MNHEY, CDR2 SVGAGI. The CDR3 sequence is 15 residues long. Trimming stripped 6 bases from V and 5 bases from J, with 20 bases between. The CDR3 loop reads CASRKWPGDGNEQYF. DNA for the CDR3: TGTGCCAGCAGAAAATGGCCGGGGGACGGCAACGAGCAGTACTTC.

CDR3 nucleotide sequence: TGTGCCAGCAGCTTCCATGGACAGGGGCGGACTGAAGCTTTCTTT. Amino acid sequence: CASSFHGQGRTEAFF. The rearrangement uses TRBV5-5 and TRBJ1-1; 9 bases line up with TRBD1. The CDR3 is 15 residues long. Per the germline V gene, CDR1 is SGHKS and CDR2 is YYEKEE (reference sequence). Unmatched junction bases numbered 7, after V lost 2 bases and J lost 5 bases.

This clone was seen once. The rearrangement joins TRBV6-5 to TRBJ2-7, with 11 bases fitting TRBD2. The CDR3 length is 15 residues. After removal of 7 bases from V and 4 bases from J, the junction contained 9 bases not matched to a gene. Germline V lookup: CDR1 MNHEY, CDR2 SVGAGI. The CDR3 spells CASKTGTSGGYEQYF. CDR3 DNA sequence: TGTGCCAGCAAAACCGGGACTAGCGGAGGTTACGAGCAGTACTTC.

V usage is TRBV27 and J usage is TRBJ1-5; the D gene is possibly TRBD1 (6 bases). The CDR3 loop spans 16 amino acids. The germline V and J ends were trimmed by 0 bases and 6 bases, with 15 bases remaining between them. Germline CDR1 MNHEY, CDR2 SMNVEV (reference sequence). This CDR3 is CASSLSGGGAGQPQHF. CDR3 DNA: TGTGCCAGCAGTTTATCGGGGGGGGGCGCGGGTCAGCCCCAGCATTTT.

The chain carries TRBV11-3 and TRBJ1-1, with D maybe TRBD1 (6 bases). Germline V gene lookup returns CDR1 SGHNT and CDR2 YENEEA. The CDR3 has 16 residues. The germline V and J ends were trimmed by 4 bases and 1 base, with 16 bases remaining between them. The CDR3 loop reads CASSSRDKHRNTEAFF. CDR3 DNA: TGTGCCAGCAGCTCCCGGGACAAGCATCGGAACACTGAAGCTTTCTTT.

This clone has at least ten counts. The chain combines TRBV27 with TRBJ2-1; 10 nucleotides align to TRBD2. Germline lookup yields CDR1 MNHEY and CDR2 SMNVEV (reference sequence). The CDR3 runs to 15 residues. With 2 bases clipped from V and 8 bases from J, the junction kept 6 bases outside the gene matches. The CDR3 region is CASSLLAGVSDEQFF. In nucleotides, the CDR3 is TGTGCCAGCAGTTTACTAGCGGGAGTAAGCGATGAGCAGTTCTTC.

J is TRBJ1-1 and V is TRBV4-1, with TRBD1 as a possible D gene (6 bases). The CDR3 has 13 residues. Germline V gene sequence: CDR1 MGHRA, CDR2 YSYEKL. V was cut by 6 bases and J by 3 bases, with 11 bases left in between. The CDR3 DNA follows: TGCGCCAGCAGATACAACAGGGACACTGAAGCTTTCTTT. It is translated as CASRYNRDTEAFF.

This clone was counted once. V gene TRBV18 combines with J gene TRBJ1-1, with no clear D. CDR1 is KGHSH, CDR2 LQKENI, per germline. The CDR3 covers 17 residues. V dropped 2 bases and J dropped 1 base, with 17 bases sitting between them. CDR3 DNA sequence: TGTGCCAGCTCACCAAGTTTGCGGTCCGTACCGAACACTGAAGCTTTCTTT. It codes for CASSPSLRSVPNTEAFF.

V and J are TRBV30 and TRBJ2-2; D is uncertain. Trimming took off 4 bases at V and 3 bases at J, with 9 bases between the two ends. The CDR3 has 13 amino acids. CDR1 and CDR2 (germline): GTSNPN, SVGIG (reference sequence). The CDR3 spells CAWKTSYTGELFF. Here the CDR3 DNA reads TGTGCCTGGAAAACTTCTTACACCGGGGAGCTGTTTTTT.

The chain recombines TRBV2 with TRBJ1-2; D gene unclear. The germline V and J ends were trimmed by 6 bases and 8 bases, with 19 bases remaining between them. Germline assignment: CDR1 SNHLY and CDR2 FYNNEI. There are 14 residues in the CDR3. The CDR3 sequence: CASRTLGVLGGYTF. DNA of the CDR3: TGTGCCAGCAGGACTTTGGGTGTCTTAGGAGGCTACACCTTC.

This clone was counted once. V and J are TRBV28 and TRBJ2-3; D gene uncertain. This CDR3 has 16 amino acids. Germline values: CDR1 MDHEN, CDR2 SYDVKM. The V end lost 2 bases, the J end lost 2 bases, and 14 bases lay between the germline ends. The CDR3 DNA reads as TGTGCCAGCAGTTTAAGGAGCGAGGCCCTCACAGATACGCAGTATTTT. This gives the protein CASSLRSEALTDTQYF. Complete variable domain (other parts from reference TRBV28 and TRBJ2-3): DVKVTQSSRYLVKRTGEKVFLECVQDMDHENMFWYRQDPGLGLRLIYFSYDVKMKEKGDIPEGYSVSREKKERFSLILESASTNQTSMYLCASSLRSEALTDTQYFGPGTRLTVL.

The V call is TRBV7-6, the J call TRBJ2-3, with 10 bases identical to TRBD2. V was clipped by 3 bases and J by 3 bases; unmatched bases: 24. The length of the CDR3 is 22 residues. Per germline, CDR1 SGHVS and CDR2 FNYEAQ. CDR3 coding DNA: TGTGCCAGCAGCTTCCACTCGGAACAGGGGTATCTGAGCGGGAGGGAAACAGATACGCAGTATTTT. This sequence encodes CASSFHSEQGYLSGRETDTQYF.

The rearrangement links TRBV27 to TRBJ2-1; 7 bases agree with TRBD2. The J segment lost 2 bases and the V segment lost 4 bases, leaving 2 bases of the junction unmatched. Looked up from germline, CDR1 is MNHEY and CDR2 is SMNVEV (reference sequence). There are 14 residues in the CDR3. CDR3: CASSSGTTYNEQFF. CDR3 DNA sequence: TGTGCCAGCAGTTCCGGGACTACCTACAATGAGCAGTTCTTC.

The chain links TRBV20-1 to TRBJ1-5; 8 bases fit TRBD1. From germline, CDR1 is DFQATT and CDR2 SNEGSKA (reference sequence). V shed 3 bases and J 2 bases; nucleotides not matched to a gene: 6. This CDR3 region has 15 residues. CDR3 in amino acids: CSASGAGQGNQPQHF. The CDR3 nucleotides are TGCAGTGCTAGTGGGGCGGGACAGGGCAATCAGCCCCAGCATTTT.

The DNA of the CDR3 is TGCGCCAGCAGCCCAACCGGGGGAGGGGCAGATACGCAGTATTTT. Translating it yields CASSPTGGGADTQYF. This chain links TRBV4-1 with TRBJ2-3; 7 nucleotides align to TRBD2. The germline V gene has CDR1 MGHRA and CDR2 YSYEKL. The ends lost 4 bases at V and 4 bases at J; junction bases unmatched: 8. The CDR3 contains 15 residues.

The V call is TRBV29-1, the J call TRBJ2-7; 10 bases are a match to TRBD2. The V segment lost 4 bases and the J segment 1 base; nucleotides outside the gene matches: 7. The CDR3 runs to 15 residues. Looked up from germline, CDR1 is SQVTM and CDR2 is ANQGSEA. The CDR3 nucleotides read TGCAGCGTTGTCTTTAGCGGGAGGTCATCCTACGAGCAGTACTTC. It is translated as CSVVFSGRSSYEQYF.

The CDR3 spells CSVLYTEAFF. CDR3 DNA sequence: TGCAGCGTTCTGTACACTGAAGCTTTCTTT. This chain joins TRBV29-1 and TRBJ1-1; the D is unclear. Germline V lookup: CDR1 SQVTM, CDR2 ANQGSEA. This CDR3 has 10 residues. Trimming took off 5 bases at V and 3 bases at J, with 4 bases between the two ends.

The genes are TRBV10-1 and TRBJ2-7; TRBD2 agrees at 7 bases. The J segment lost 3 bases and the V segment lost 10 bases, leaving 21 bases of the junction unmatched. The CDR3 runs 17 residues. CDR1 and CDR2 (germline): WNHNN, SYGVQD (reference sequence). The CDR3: CAIEATSYWGILYEQYF. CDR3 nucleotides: TGCGCCATCGAAGCGACTAGCTATTGGGGGATTCTCTACGAGCAGTACTTC.

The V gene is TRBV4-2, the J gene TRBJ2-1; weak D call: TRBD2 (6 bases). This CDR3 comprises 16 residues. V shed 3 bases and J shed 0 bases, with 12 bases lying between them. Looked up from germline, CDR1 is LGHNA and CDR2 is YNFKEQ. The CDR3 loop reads CASSHVAETSYNEQFF. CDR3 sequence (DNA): TGTGCCAGCAGCCATGTAGCGGAGACCTCCTACAATGAGCAGTTCTTC.

The CDR3 region has the DNA TGTGCCTGGAGCGGGAATTCACCCCTCCACTTT. Protein product: CAWSGNSPLHF. The chain links TRBV30 to TRBJ1-6; D gene uncertain. Trimming pared 3 bases from V and 7 bases from J, leaving 4 bases between. Germline V gene sequence: CDR1 GTSNPN, CDR2 SVGIG (reference sequence). The CDR3 runs 11 residues.

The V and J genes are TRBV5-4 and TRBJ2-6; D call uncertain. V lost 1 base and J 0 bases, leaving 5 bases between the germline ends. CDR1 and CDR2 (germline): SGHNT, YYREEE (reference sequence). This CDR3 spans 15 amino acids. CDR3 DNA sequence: TGTGCCAGCAGCTTGTGGGCCTCTGGGGCCAACGTCCTGACTTTC. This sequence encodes CASSLWASGANVLTF.

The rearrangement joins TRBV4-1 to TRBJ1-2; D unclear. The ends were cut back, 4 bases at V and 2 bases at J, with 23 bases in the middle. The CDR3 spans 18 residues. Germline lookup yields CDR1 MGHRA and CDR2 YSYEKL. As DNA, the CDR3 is TGCGCCAGCAGCCTCCACGAGGAATCTTCCTGGAGGAACTATGGCTACACCTTC. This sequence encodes CASSLHEESSWRNYGYTF.